Listed below are T cell receptor beta chains from one sample, sequenced in a study of T cell responses to AZD1222 COVID-19 vaccine. The assay was immunoSEQ multiplex PCR, and TCRdb's table has in-frame clones only and misses some. The sample consists of roughly 150,000 clones, 92% of them appearing once. Sequences were derived from peripheral blood, sampled on day 0 of AZD1222 vaccination. These receptors were taken from an adult in good health. Each CDR3 is given with its conserved first and last residue. The D gene is left open where the match is weak. Only some rows state a clone size, as once, few, many or a class for expanded clones.

j_call,clone_size,v_call,d_call,cdr3_aa,cdr3_nt
TRBJ2-3,-,TRBV3-1/TRBV3-2,-,CASTNGGTDTQYF,TGTGCCAGCACGAATGGGGGCACAGATACGCAGTATTTT
TRBJ1-2,-,TRBV7-2,TRBD1,CASSGTGTVIYGYTF,TGTGCCAGCAGCGGAACCGGGACAGTTATCTATGGCTACACCTTC
TRBJ2-3,-,TRBV10-3,TRBD2,CAIAGTSSGDTQYF,TGTGCCATTGCCGGGACTAGTTCTGGAGATACGCAGTATTTT
TRBJ1-2,-,TRBV5-1,TRBD1,CASSLRTGGIDGYTF,TGCGCCAGCAGCCTAAGGACAGGGGGCATCGACGGCTACACCTTC
TRBJ2-3,once,TRBV7-3,TRBD2,CASSLGLAGADTQYF,TGTGCCAGCAGCTTAGGCCTAGCGGGAGCAGATACGCAGTATTTT
TRBJ2-7,-,TRBV28,TRBD2,CASSPPTSGSYEQYF,TGTGCCAGCAGTCCTCCGACTAGCGGGAGTTACGAGCAGTACTTC
TRBJ1-4,-,TRBV6-5,TRBD1,CASRDSGQPEKLFF,TGTGCCAGCAGGGATTCGGGACAGCCTGAAAAACTGTTTTTT
TRBJ2-7,-,TRBV5-1,-,CASSWDRGRNTYEQYF,TGCGCCAGCAGCTGGGACCGGGGCAGAAATACCTACGAGCAGTACTTC
TRBJ2-3,-,TRBV9,-,CASSVVSSVRTDTQYF,TGTGCCAGCAGCGTAGTGTCATCAGTTCGCACAGATACGCAGTATTTT
TRBJ1-2,-,TRBV7-2,-,CASSYLGRDGYTF,TGTGCCAGCAGCTACCTTGGGAGGGATGGCTACACCTTC
TRBJ1-6,-,TRBV18,-,CASSPLEAADNSPLHF,TGTGCCAGCTCACCGTTGGAGGCCGCGGATAATTCACCCCTCCACTTT
TRBJ2-2,-,TRBV11-3,TRBD1,CASSFTGGDTGELFF,TGTGCCAGCAGCTTCACAGGGGGCGACACCGGGGAGCTGTTTTTT
TRBJ2-1,-,TRBV7-9,-,CASSRGGTPRNEQFF,TGTGCCAGCAGTCGAGGGGGGACTCCCCGAAATGAGCAGTTCTTC
TRBJ2-7,-,TRBV5-4,-,CASSLSGDDEQYF,TGTGCCAGCAGCTTGTCCGGAGACGACGAGCAGTACTTC
TRBJ1-1,-,TRBV5-4,TRBD1,CASSGDRGRIRLGNTEAFF,TGTGCCAGCAGCGGGGACAGGGGGCGCATCCGCCTCGGGAACACTGAAGCTTTCTTT
TRBJ1-5,once,TRBV28,-,CASSTQGSRNQPQHF,TGTGCCAGCAGTACTCAGGGGAGTCGCAATCAGCCCCAGCATTTT